This TCR beta chain was sequenced during a study of identifying expanded T cells in peripheral blood. V gave up 6 bases and J gave up 0 bases; unmatched junction bases: 5. CDR1 is MNHNS, CDR2 SASEGT, per germline. The CDR3 is 15 residues long. Sequenced by immunoSEQ multiplex PCR; TCRdb stores in-frame clones only, minus some. This table has some 91,000 clones, approximately 88% appearing once. Notes on the study in general: Two-week clone count variance significantly increased as total template count grew. Roughly 1.1 clones differed between technical replicates, versus about 15 and 19 over time.

Note on this clone: The antigen is unknown.

This TCR was recovered from a person aged 18 to 70 in good health. Sample: blood. V is TRBV6-1 and J is TRBJ1-3, with 7 bases matching TRBD1. Here the CDR3 reads CASRKTGDSGNTIYF. Written as DNA, the CDR3 is TGTGCCAGCAGGAAAACAGGGGACTCTGGAAACACCATATATTTT.